These T cell receptor beta chains were read from a single sample in a study of CD8 T cells in Susac syndrome. TCRdb re-called the immunoSEQ multiplex PCR reads through MiXCR, storing one row per CDR3 protein. The sample consists of about 120,000 distinct CDR3 sequences, 80% to 95% of them appearing once. The sequenced sample was CD4+ T cells from PBMCs. These receptor sequences come from a human donor in good health. The CDR3 runs from the conserved cysteine through the conserved F or W. A D gene is named only where the DNA matches it firmly. The size of a clone is reported for some rows only, either as once, few or many, or as a class for expanded clones.

d_call,v_call,j_call,clone_size,cdr3_nt,cdr3_aa
TRBD1,TRBV7-9,TRBJ1-2,NA,TGTGCCAGCAGCTCCTATCGGGACAGGTCCAACTATGGCTACACCTTC,CASSSYRDRSNYGYTF
NA,TRBV18,TRBJ1-5,NA,TGTGCCAGCTCCAGCGCAGGGGCAAGCAATCAGCCCCAGCATTTT,CASSSAGASNQPQHF
TRBD2,TRBV11-2,TRBJ2-1,NA,TGTGCCAGCAGCTTAGTATTAGCTAGCGGGAGAGGTGAGCAGTTCTTC,CASSLVLASGRGEQFF
TRBD1,TRBV5-6,TRBJ1-6,NA,TGTGCCAGCAGCGGACCGGGACAGGGTTATTCACCCCTCCACTTT,CASSGPGQGYSPLHF
NA,TRBV6-1,TRBJ1-5,NA,TGTGCCAGCAGTGTACTAGGATTAGGACAGCATTTT,CASSVLGLGQHF
NA,TRBV7-9,TRBJ1-5,NA,TGTGCCAGCAGCCCTCCGGACGGAGTCCAACCGGAGCCCCAGCATTTT,CASSPPDGVQPEPQHF
NA,TRBV5-1,TRBJ2-5,NA,TGCGCCAGCAGCTTGGTGCCGGGCCAAGAGACCCAGTACTTC,CASSLVPGQETQYF
NA,TRBV29-1,TRBJ1-1,NA,TGCAGCGTTGAATCAGGGGCTGCGTATGAAGCTTTCTTT,CSVESGAAYEAFF
TRBD1,TRBV6-2/TRBV6-3,TRBJ1-1,NA,TGTGCCAGCAGTTACACTGGGACAGGGGGCGACCACGAAGCTTTCTTT,CASSYTGTGGDHEAFF
NA,TRBV4-3,TRBJ1-2,NA,TGCGCCAGCAGCCTCGACCCGACAGAGAACTATGGCTACACCTTC,CASSLDPTENYGYTF
TRBD2,TRBV5-1,TRBJ2-1,NA,TGCGCCAGCAGTGGGATCGAACTAGCGGGAGTTTTAAATGAGCAGTTCTTC,CASSGIELAGVLNEQFF
NA,TRBV12-3/TRBV12-4,TRBJ2-3,NA,TGTGCCAGCAGTGTTAAAGGGAGAGGTGCAGATACGCAGTATTTT,CASSVKGRGADTQYF
TRBD2,TRBV7-2,TRBJ2-1,NA,TGTGCCAGCAGCTTAGTCTCCGCGGGGGGGTACAATGAGCAGTTCTTC,CASSLVSAGGYNEQFF
NA,TRBV10-2,TRBJ1-1,NA,TGCGCCAGCAGGGCCCTAAGAAACACTGAAGCTTTCTTT,CASRALRNTEAFF
NA,TRBV19,TRBJ1-2,NA,TGTGCCAGTAGTATCCTAAACAGCTATGGCTACACCTTC,CASSILNSYGYTF
TRBD1,TRBV20-1,TRBJ1-2,NA,TGCAGTGCTAGACCACTGGACAGGCCGAACTATGGCTACACCTTC,CSARPLDRPNYGYTF
TRBD1,TRBV29-1,TRBJ2-1,NA,TGCAGCGCATCGGGGACAGGACTCAATGAGCAGTTCTTC,CSASGTGLNEQFF
NA,TRBV6-2/TRBV6-3,TRBJ2-5,NA,TGTGCCAGCAGTTTGCGGGGGCACCAAGAGACCCAGTACTTC,CASSLRGHQETQYF
TRBD1,TRBV4-3,TRBJ2-7,NA,TGCGCCAGCAGCCAGGGACAGCCCCTCTCCTACGAGCAGTACTTC,CASSQGQPLSYEQYF
NA,TRBV29-1,TRBJ2-5,NA,TGCAGCGTTGTTTCCAGGGAGCGAGAAGAGACCCAGTACTTC,CSVVSREREETQYF
TRBD1,TRBV29-1,TRBJ2-1,NA,TGCAGCTCCAACAGGGGGAGCGATGAGCAGTTCTTC,CSSNRGSDEQFF
NA,TRBV7-3,TRBJ2-1,NA,TGTGCCAGCAGCTTAACGGGGGCCTACAATGAGCAGTTCTTC,CASSLTGAYNEQFF
TRBD2,TRBV9,TRBJ2-2,NA,TGTGCCAGCAGCTTAGCGGGGGGGCCGCCCGGGGAGCTGTTTTTT,CASSLAGGPPGELFF
TRBD1,TRBV7-2,TRBJ1-6,NA,TGTGCCAGCAGCCTAACAAGTACAGGGGCGATTAATTCACCCCTCCACTTT,CASSLTSTGAINSPLHF
NA,TRBV14,TRBJ2-5,NA,TGTGCCAGCAGCCAATATCAAAGGGCGACCCAGTACTTC,CASSQYQRATQYF
TRBD2,TRBV20-1,TRBJ2-3,NA,TGCAGTGAGGGACTAGCGGGAGGTGGAGATACGCAGTATTTT,CSEGLAGGGDTQYF
NA,TRBV2,TRBJ1-1,NA,TGTGCCAGCAGTGAATGGGCCATGAACACTGAAGCTTTCTTT,CASSEWAMNTEAFF
TRBD2,TRBV6-5,TRBJ2-7,NA,TGTGCCAGCAGTTACTCGAGACTAGCGGGAGCCTACGAGCAGTACTTC,CASSYSRLAGAYEQYF
NA,TRBV12-3/TRBV12-4,TRBJ1-1,few,TGTGCCAGCAGTTTAGTCTGGGGCACTGAAGCTTTCTTT,CASSLVWGTEAFF
NA,TRBV30,TRBJ2-2,NA,TGTGCCTGGGGCTCCCCCACCGGGGAGCTGTTTTTT,CAWGSPTGELFF
NA,TRBV19,TRBJ1-1,NA,TGTGCCAGTAGGGATTCTGAACAGATGAACACTGAAGCTTTCTTT,CASRDSEQMNTEAFF
NA,TRBV2,TRBJ2-7,NA,TGTGCCAGCAGCTCAGCCCGCGAGCAGTACTTC,CASSSAREQYF
NA,TRBV20-1,TRBJ2-2,NA,TGCAGTGCTAGAGAGGGTTCATACACCGGGGAGCTGTTTTTT,CSAREGSYTGELFF
NA,TRBV7-2,TRBJ1-5,NA,TGTGCCAGCAGCTTAGCAGGGGTCGTCAATCACCCCCAGCATTTT,CASSLAGVVNHPQHF
NA,TRBV6-2/TRBV6-3,TRBJ1-5,NA,TGTGCCAGCAGTTACTTGGCAGGCTACAATCAGCCCCAGCATTTT,CASSYLAGYNQPQHF
TRBD1,TRBV2,TRBJ2-2,NA,TGTGCCAGCGAGACAGGGGGTTTCGCGAACACCGGGGAGCTGTTTTTT,CASETGGFANTGELFF
TRBD2,TRBV6-2/TRBV6-3,TRBJ2-5,NA,TGTGCCAGCAGTCGGGACAAGAGGGGCGATTCGGGGACTAGCGGGTCCCAAGAGACCCAGTACTTC,CASSRDKRGDSGTSGSQETQYF
NA,TRBV4-3,TRBJ2-1,NA,TGCGCCAGCAGCCAGGGGAGCCCGATCTCCTACAATGAGCAGTTCTTC,CASSQGSPISYNEQFF
NA,TRBV25-1,TRBJ2-3,NA,TGTGCCAGCAGTGGCCCCGGGACACCGGCTACCCCTCCGCACACAGATACGCAGTATTTT,CASSGPGTPATPPHTDTQYF
NA,TRBV7-2,TRBJ2-5,NA,TGTGCCAGCAGCTTCTCCGGACAAGAGACCCAGTACTTC,CASSFSGQETQYF
TRBD1,TRBV20-1,TRBJ2-6,NA,TGCAGTGCTAGACGGACAGGGTTTGGGGCCAACGTCCTGACTTTC,CSARRTGFGANVLTF
NA,TRBV27,TRBJ2-2,NA,TGTGCCAGCAGTCGGCGGGACGTACCCAACACCGGGGAGCTGTTTTTT,CASSRRDVPNTGELFF
NA,TRBV28,TRBJ1-4,NA,TGTGCCAGCAGTTTACTGGTCAGGGTGAATGAAAAACTGTTTTTT,CASSLLVRVNEKLFF
NA,TRBV20-1,TRBJ2-7,NA,TGCAGTGCTAGACCCCAGGGTGAATACGAGCAGTACTTC,CSARPQGEYEQYF
NA,TRBV7-3,TRBJ1-1,NA,TGTGCCAGCAGCTTATTTGCAGGGACGAACACTGAAGCTTTCTTT,CASSLFAGTNTEAFF
NA,TRBV6-2/TRBV6-3,TRBJ2-5,once,TGTGCCAGCCGCGGGGGACAGGAGACCCAGTACTTC,CASRGGQETQYF
TRBD2,TRBV12-3/TRBV12-4,TRBJ2-1,NA,TGTGCCAGCAGTTTAGCGCGTAGCGGGCCGTACAATGAGCAGTTCTTC,CASSLARSGPYNEQFF
NA,TRBV2,TRBJ1-2,NA,TGTGCCAGCAGTGAAACCGCGTACGCATCTGTCTACGATGGCTACACCTTC,CASSETAYASVYDGYTF
NA,TRBV15,TRBJ1-4,NA,TGTGCCACTACACGGGAGGAAGAAGAAAAACTGTTTTTT,CATTREEEEKLFF
NA,TRBV5-1,TRBJ1-2,NA,TGCGCCAGCAGCTTGGATACGGACTATGGCTACACCTTC,CASSLDTDYGYTF
NA,TRBV6-1,TRBJ2-7,NA,TGTGCCAGCAGTGTTGACAGCACCTACGAGCAGTACTTC,CASSVDSTYEQYF
TRBD1,TRBV6-2/TRBV6-3,TRBJ1-1,NA,TGTGCCAGCAGTTATATTACCGGGACAGGGGAAGCTTTCTTT,CASSYITGTGEAFF
TRBD1,TRBV7-9,TRBJ1-2,NA,TGTGCCAGCAGAGCACGGACAGGAGAAAGTACTAACTATGGCTACACCTTC,CASRARTGESTNYGYTF
NA,TRBV4-1,TRBJ1-2,NA,TGCGCCAGCAGCCAAGCCGACCAAGGTCCCGACTATGGCTACACCTTC,CASSQADQGPDYGYTF
TRBD1,TRBV2,TRBJ1-1,NA,TGTGCCTCCCGGGGACAGGGTTGGTCGGCTTTCTTT,CASRGQGWSAFF